These 18 T cell receptor beta chains originate from one sample sequenced in a study of blood T cell repertoires in COVID-19. Sequencing used immunoSEQ multiplex PCR; TCRdb keeps in-frame clones, though not all of them. The table lists around 230,000 clones, more than 65% of them singletons, with about 2.1% in the top ten. The sequencing sample was made of peripheral blood. All receptors come from a man aged 35-49 years who had recovered from COVID-19.

The V call is TRBV27, the J call TRBJ1-2; D is unclear. The CDR3 contains 13 residues. Germline-derived CDR1 and CDR2 are MNHEY and SMNVEV (reference sequence). The V and J ends lost 5 bases and 3 bases respectively, with 10 bases between them. CDR3 protein: CASSRGQDYGYTF. In nucleotides, the CDR3 is TGTGCCAGCAGTCGTGGGCAGGACTATGGCTACACCTTC.

The chain combines TRBV18 with TRBJ2-3, with D tentatively TRBD1 (5 bases). CDR1 is KGHSH, CDR2 LQKENI, per germline. V lost 4 bases and J lost 2, with 13 bases in between. The CDR3 runs 15 residues. The CDR3 is CASSLQGLPTDTQYF. For the CDR3, the DNA is TGTGCCAGCTCACTTCAGGGCCTCCCCACAGATACGCAGTATTTT.

The chain carries TRBV19 and TRBJ1-1, with D unresolved. The CDR3 has 11 residues. Germline values: CDR1 LNHDA, CDR2 SQIVND (reference sequence). Trimming stripped 3 bases from V and 8 bases from J, with 7 bases between. The CDR3 sequence is CASSINQEAFF. Here the CDR3 DNA reads TGTGCCAGTAGTATCAATCAAGAAGCTTTCTTT.

The chain uses TRBV30 and TRBJ2-7; 7 bases align to TRBD1. This CDR3 comprises 13 residues. Germline CDR1 reads GTSNPN; CDR2 reads SVGIG (reference sequence). V was pared by 3 bases and J by 3 bases, with 5 bases of the junction left unmatched. The CDR3 here is CAWSGQVIYEQYF. CDR3 nucleotide sequence: TGTGCCTGGAGCGGACAGGTGATCTACGAGCAGTACTTC.

Only one count was recorded for this clone. The rearrangement joins TRBV10-2 to TRBJ2-7; TRBD1 is a possible D gene (5 bases). The ends were cut back, 7 bases at V and 0 bases at J, with 19 bases in the middle. The CDR3 extends over 16 amino acids. Per germline, CDR1 WSHSY and CDR2 SAAADI. The CDR3 region has the DNA TGCGCCAGCAAGGCAGACAGCACACTTAGCTCCTACGAGCAGTACTTC. Residues: CASKADSTLSSYEQYF.

This clone was picked up one time. V usage is TRBV10-3 and J usage is TRBJ1-1; tentative D call: TRBD1 (5 bases). The V end was cut by 9 bases, the J end by 0 bases, with 11 bases between. Per germline, CDR1 ENHRY and CDR2 SYGVKD. The CDR3 totals 13 residues. As DNA, the CDR3 is TGTGCCATTCAGACAGACGTGAACACTGAAGCTTTCTTT. Protein sequence: CAIQTDVNTEAFF.

The table lists this clone with a count of one. The chain employs TRBV7-2 and TRBJ2-3; 11 bases match TRBD2. Germline V gene data show CDR1 as SGHTA and CDR2 as FQGNSA. The ends lost 3 bases at V and 6 bases at J; junction bases unmatched: 2. CDR3 length equals 14 residues. CDR3 sequence reads: CASSFIAGGDTQYF. The CDR3 DNA is TGTGCCAGCAGCTTCATAGCGGGAGGGGATACGCAGTATTTT. Complete variable domain (other parts from reference TRBV7-2 and TRBJ2-3): GAGVSQSPSNKVTEKGKDVELRCDPISGHTALYWYRQSLGQGLEFLIYFQGNSAPDKSGLPSDRFSAERTGGSVSTLTIQRTQQEDSAVYLCASSFIAGGDTQYFGPGTRLTVL.

The rearrangement uses TRBV27 and TRBJ1-6; 7 positions agree with TRBD1. The V segment lost 4 bases and the J segment 0 bases; nucleotides outside the gene matches: 3. The CDR3 is made up of 16 amino acids. The germline CDR1 and CDR2 sequences are MNHEY and SMNVEV (reference sequence). CDR3 in amino acids: CASSSRGSSYNSPLHF. The CDR3 DNA reads as TGTGCCAGCAGTTCCAGGGGGAGCTCCTATAATTCACCCCTCCACTTT.

This clone was detected once. This chain uses TRBV2 with TRBJ2-7; 12 positions agree with TRBD2. Germline trimming cut 2 bases from V and 6 bases from J; bases unmatched to any gene: 5. The CDR3 totals 15 residues. Germline V CDR1 and CDR2: SNHLY, FYNNEI. The CDR3: CASSESPSGRAEQYF. The CDR3, as DNA: TGTGCCAGCAGTGAATCGCCTAGCGGGAGGGCCGAGCAGTACTTC.

J is TRBJ2-7 and V is TRBV20-1; weak D call: TRBD2 (7 bases). CDR1 DFQATT and CDR2 SNEGSKA come from the germline V gene (reference sequence). Trimming left V 3 bases short and J 5 bases short, with 14 bases between. The length of the CDR3 is 13 residues. The CDR3 DNA follows: TGCAGTGCTAGTCGGGGGGCTCCGGACGAGCAGTACTTC. Translated, it gives CSASRGAPDEQYF.

The rearrangement links TRBV6-6 to TRBJ1-4, with TRBD1 matching 7 bases. Germline V gene data show CDR1 as MNHNY and CDR2 as SVGAGI (reference sequence). This CDR3 region has 13 residues. V was clipped by 10 bases and J by 8 bases; unmatched bases: 10. The CDR3 region is CATNPPGQEKLFF. The CDR3 DNA reads TGTGCCACCAACCCCCCGGGACAGGAAAAACTGTTTTTT.

This clone showed up just once. The rearrangement links TRBV5-1 to TRBJ2-1; 10 bases fit TRBD2. This CDR3 comprises 15 residues. CDR1 and CDR2 from the germline V gene are SGHRS and YFSETQ. After removal of 4 bases from V and 4 bases from J, the junction contained 5 bases not matched to a gene. The CDR3 reads CASSRTSGNYNEQFF. The DNA for the CDR3 is TGCGCCAGCAGCCGTACTAGCGGGAATTACAATGAGCAGTTCTTC.

This sequence joins TRBV7-9 and TRBJ2-2, with 7 bases lining up with TRBD2. The length of the CDR3 is 15 residues. J gave up 0 bases and V 4 bases, and 2 bases lay outside the gene matches. Per the germline V gene, CDR1 is SEHNR and CDR2 is FQNEAQ (reference sequence). The DNA of the CDR3 is TGTGCCAGCAGCTCCACTAGCGCGAACACCGGGGAGCTGTTTTTT. This gives the protein CASSSTSANTGELFF.

The CDR3 loop reads CASRPGPGQYTDTQYF. The CDR3 DNA sequence: TGTGCCAGCAGACCCGGACCGGGACAGTACACAGATACGCAGTATTTT. The rearrangement links TRBV5-4 to TRBJ2-3, with 7 bases identical to TRBD1. The germline V gene has CDR1 SGHNT and CDR2 YYREEE (reference sequence). CDR3 length: 16 amino acids. After removal of 5 bases from V and 2 bases from J, the junction contained 11 bases not matched to a gene.

The chain has TRBV4-3 and TRBJ2-3, with 10 bases matching TRBD2. The germline gives CDR1 LGHNA, CDR2 YSLEER. The CDR3 consists of 17 residues. J lost 0 bases, V lost 1 base, and 4 bases had no gene match. In DNA form, the CDR3 reads TGCGCCAGCAGCCAAGGATCGACTAGCGGGAGCACAGATACGCAGTATTTT. It encodes CASSQGSTSGSTDTQYF.

The CDR3: CASSSIDSFTQYF. The CDR3 DNA sequence: TGTGCCAGCAGTTCCATCGACTCCTTTACGCAGTATTTT. The V gene is TRBV27, the J gene TRBJ2-3; D not resolved. Germline V CDR1 and CDR2: MNHEY, SMNVEV (reference sequence). V was cut by 4 bases and J by 8 bases, with 13 bases left in between. This CDR3 is 13 amino acids long.

This chain uses TRBV7-6 with TRBJ2-1, with 10 bases matching TRBD2. This CDR3 comprises 15 residues. Germline V gene sequence: CDR1 SGHVS, CDR2 FNYEAQ. V shed 3 bases and J 4 bases; nucleotides not matched to a gene: 3. This chain's CDR3 is CASSLSGGVYNEQFF. The CDR3 nucleotides are TGTGCCAGCAGCTTGAGCGGGGGGGTTTACAATGAGCAGTTCTTC. Variable domain in full (rest from reference TRBV7-6 and TRBJ2-1): GAGVSQSPRYKVTKRGQDVALRCDPISGHVSLYWYRQALGQGPEFLTYFNYEAQQDKSGLPNDRFSAERPEGSISTLTIQRTEQRDSAMYRCASSLSGGVYNEQFFGPGTRLTVL.

The CDR3 coding sequence is TGTGCCAGCAGTTTCGACAGGGGGCCGTACGAGCAGTACTTC. Translated, it gives CASSFDRGPYEQYF. The chain has TRBV27 and TRBJ2-7; TRBD1 agrees at 10 bases. Per the germline V gene, CDR1 is MNHEY and CDR2 is SMNVEV (reference sequence). CDR3 length equals 14 residues. Trimming removed 3 bases from V and 4 bases from J; junction bases left unmatched: 3.